This T cell receptor beta chain was obtained from a study of cytomegalovirus exposure and HLA in healthy donors. Findings and limits, study-wide: From TCR beta sequences, most subjects' HLA-A and HLA-B alleles were reportedly predicted accurately. Analysis was performed later, and it showed HLA-associated TCR beta chains to be more clonally expanded than equally common others.

PCR involved 60 Vbeta and 13 Jbeta primers. The table came from immunoSEQ multiplex PCR; TCRdb's copy has only in-frame clones and leaves some out. This sample has about 80,000 clones; approximately 60% occur once, and the top ten carry more than 3.5%. On this clone: Its antigen is unidentified.

This clonotype originated in a male donor in good health and CMV-seropositive. Sequencing was performed on PBMCs.

In DNA, the CDR3 is TGTGCCAGTAGTATACTCGGGGTGAAGACTGAAAAACTGTTTTTT. Residues: CASSILGVKTEKLFF. The rearrangement uses TRBV19 and TRBJ1-4; D is ambiguous. The ends were cut back, 2 bases at V and 7 bases at J, with 14 bases in the middle. The CDR3 sequence is 15 residues long. Per germline, CDR1 LNHDA and CDR2 SQIVND (reference sequence).